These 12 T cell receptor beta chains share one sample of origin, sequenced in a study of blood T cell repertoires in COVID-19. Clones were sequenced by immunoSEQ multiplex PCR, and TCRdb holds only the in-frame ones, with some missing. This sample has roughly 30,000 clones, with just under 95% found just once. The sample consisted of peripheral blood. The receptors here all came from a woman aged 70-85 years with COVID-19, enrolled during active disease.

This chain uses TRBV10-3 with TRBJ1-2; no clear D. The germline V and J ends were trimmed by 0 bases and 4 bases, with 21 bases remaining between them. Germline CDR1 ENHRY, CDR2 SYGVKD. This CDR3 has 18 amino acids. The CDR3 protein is CAISESFPPLHGLYGYTF. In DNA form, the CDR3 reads TGTGCCATCAGTGAGTCTTTCCCCCCTTTACATGGCCTCTATGGCTACACCTTC.

Here the CDR3 DNA reads TGTGCCAGCAGTTTATTGGGACAGGGATTTTCTAATTCACCCCTCCACTTT. Translation: CASSLLGQGFSNSPLHF. The rearrangement links TRBV28 to TRBJ1-6; TRBD1 matches at 9 bases. V lost 1 base and J lost 6; bases outside the gene matches: 7. This CDR3 contains 17 residues. Germline assignment: CDR1 MDHEN and CDR2 SYDVKM.

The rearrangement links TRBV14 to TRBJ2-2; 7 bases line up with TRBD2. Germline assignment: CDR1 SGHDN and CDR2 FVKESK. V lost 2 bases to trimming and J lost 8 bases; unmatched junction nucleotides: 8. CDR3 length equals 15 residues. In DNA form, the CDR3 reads TGTGCCAGCAGCCAAAATATCGGCGGGGGAGGGGAGCTGTTTTTT. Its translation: CASSQNIGGGGELFF.

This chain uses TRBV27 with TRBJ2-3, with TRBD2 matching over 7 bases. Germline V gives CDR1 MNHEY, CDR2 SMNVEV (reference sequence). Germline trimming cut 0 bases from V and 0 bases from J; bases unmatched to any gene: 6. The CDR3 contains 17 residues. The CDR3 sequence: CASSLSIPSGSTDTQYF. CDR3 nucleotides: TGTGCCAGCAGTTTATCTATTCCTAGCGGTAGCACAGATACGCAGTATTTT.

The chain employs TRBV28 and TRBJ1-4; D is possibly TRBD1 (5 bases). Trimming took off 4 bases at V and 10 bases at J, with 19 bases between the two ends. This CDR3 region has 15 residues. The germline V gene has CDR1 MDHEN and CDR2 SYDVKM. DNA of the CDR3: TGTGCCAGCAGTTCGCCGGGGGACCAGCTTGGAAAACTGTTTTTT. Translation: CASSSPGDQLGKLFF.

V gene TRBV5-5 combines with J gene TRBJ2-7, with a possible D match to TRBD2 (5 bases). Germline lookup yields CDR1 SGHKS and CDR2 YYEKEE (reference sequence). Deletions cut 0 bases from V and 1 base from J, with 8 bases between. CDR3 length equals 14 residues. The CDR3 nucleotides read TGTGCCAGCAGCTTGGCAAGCGGATCCTACGAGCAGTACTTC. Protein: CASSLASGSYEQYF.

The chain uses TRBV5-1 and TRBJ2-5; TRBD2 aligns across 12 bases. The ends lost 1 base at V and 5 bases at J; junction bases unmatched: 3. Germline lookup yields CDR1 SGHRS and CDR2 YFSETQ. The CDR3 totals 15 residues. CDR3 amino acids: CASSLTSGRYETQYF. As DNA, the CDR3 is TGCGCCAGCAGCTTGACTAGCGGGAGGTATGAGACCCAGTACTTC.

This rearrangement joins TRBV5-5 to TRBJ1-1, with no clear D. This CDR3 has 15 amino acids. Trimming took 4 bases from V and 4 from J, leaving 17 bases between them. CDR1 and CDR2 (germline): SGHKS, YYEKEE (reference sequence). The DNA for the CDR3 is TGTGCCAGCAGCCGGCTACTCCAAACGGGCACTGAAGCTTTCTTT. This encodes CASSRLLQTGTEAFF.

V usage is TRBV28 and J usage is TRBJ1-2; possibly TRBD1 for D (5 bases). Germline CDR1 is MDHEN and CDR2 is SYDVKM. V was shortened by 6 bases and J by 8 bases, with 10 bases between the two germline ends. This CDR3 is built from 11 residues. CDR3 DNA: TGTGCCAGCAGGGGGCGTGGGGGCTACACCTTC. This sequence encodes CASRGRGGYTF.

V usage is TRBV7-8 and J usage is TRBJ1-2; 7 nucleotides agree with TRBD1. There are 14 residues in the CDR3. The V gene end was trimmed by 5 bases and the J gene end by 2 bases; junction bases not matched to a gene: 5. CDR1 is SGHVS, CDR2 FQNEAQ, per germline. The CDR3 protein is CASSQGTANYGYTF. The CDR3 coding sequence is TGTGCCAGCAGCCAGGGGACAGCGAACTATGGCTACACCTTC.

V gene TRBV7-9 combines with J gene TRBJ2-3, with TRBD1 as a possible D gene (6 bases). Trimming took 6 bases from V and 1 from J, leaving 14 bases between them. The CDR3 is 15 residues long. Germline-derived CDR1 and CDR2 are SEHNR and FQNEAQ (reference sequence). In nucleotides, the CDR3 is TGTGCCAGCAGAACAGCAGGGGCCGGCACAGATACGCAGTATTTT. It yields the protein CASRTAGAGTDTQYF.

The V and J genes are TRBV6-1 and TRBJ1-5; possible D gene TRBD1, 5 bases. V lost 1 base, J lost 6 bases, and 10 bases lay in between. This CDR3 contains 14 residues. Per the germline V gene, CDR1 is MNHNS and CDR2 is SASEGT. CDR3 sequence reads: CASSEGGRAQPQHF. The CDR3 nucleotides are TGTGCCAGCAGTGAAGGGGGCAGGGCTCAGCCCCAGCATTTT.